The following is a TCR beta chain sequence with its context. The antigen it binds to is not known. Base-call qualities are not available, and no considerably larger clone is one nucleotide away. This entry is derived from a study of blood T cells in healthy people across ages (dated by TCRdb to the mid-2010s). At the level of the whole study: In model experiments, template switching captured roughly one uniquely barcoded TCR beta cDNA molecule for every two T cells. To avoid experimental bias, donors of different ages were randomly spread across the sequencing lanes. The donors were split into four age groups: young (average about 15 years), middle-aged (around 40), aged (over 55) and long-lived (more than 80). Two additional independent replicas of 1 million unique cDNA reads from the same blood draw were analyzed for two donors (one aged 18 to 30 and one aged 80 or older). To track age-related changes in TCR beta repertoire diversity, the study relied on deep sequencing normalized with unique cDNA molecular identifiers. Overall results and qualifications from the work: Compared with the aged group, the long-lived group had more naive CD4+ T cells, fewer expanded clones and increased TCR diversity, a pattern suggesting age selection. Observed TCR beta diversity correlated strongly with the percentage of naive T cells measured by flow cytometry. Observed TCR beta diversity per million T cells fell roughly linearly with age, and a significant reduction was already apparent by age roughly 41. Since profiling was done on bulk unsorted PBMCs, naive and antigen-experienced compartments could not be conclusively compared. Because donor CMV infection status was unknown, age-related changes in expanded clonotypes were potentially confounded. Estimates of total diversity based on one million sequenced T cells were considered lower bounds and underestimates.

Donors were 39 systemically healthy Caucasian individuals from Russia aged roughly 6 to 95 years. Roughly 10 milliliters of peripheral blood were drawn from each donor into EDTA-treated Vacutainer tubes. Ficoll-Paque density-gradient centrifugation was used to isolate PBMCs, with at least 6.5 million per sample. Total RNA, at least 6 micrograms per sample, was extracted from PBMCs with Trizol reagent. For every donor, an aliquot of PBMCs went through flow cytometry to measure the percentages of naive CD45RAhigh/CD27high T cells. Trimming removed 0 bases from V and 3 bases from J, leaving 7 bases between the germline ends. CDR1 and CDR2 are read off the germline V gene as SGDLS and YYNGEE. The CDR3 goes from the cysteine to the phenylalanine over 15 residues. The retained sequence is limited to the CDR3, 45 bases, with the frame set at the first base. Library preparation was by 5' RACE. The instrument given in TCRdb is Illumina HiSeq 2500. A second PCR of about 7 to 12 cycles was run with a J-beta primer mix and a sample-barcoded 5' primer. A unique molecular identifier was introduced onto each TCR beta cDNA molecule by a template-switch 5' adaptor carrying 12 random nucleotides. Each sample yielded at least 3 million CDR3-containing paired-end reads. First-strand cDNA synthesis was performed from all RNA using the Mint cDNA synthesis kit, with priming by a TRBC-specific oligonucleotide. Following uracil-DNA glycosylase treatment, a first 18-cycle PCR with universal primers M1SS and BC2_uni_R was performed on all cDNA. On the authors' methods: Normalization of each sample was performed by random selection of 1 million high-quality reads, each carrying a distinct molecular identifier. Reads with shared molecular identifiers were discarded instead of being binned into consensus sequences. MiTCR, set to a Q25 quality threshold and the strictest error-elimination algorithm, was used for CDR3 identification, clonotype clustering and error correction. A nonparametric unseen species model using Euler transformation provided a lower-bound estimate of total TCR beta diversity. TCRdb trimmed public reads at Q25 via fastp, called clones via MiXCR and kept in-frame beta chains. Rows with one shared CDR3 protein collapse into an entry with the most common genes and DNA. In this record, the V and J calls reflect TCRdb's handling and not the investigators' own analysis. The sample profile shows 1.5 million to 2 million distinct CDR3 sequences; about 49% of them were found once. The ten top clones hold roughly 2.1% of the sample.

Sequenced material: blood. The TCR was taken from a middle-aged woman in good health. The chain is made from TRBV9 and TRBJ1-6, with the D gene uncertain. The CDR3 region reads CASSVGEFYNSPLHF. The nucleotide sequence is given as TGTGCCAGCAGCGTAGGAGAATTCTATAATTCACCCCTCCACTTT. The entire variable domain, with the stretches around the CDR3 drawn from the reference TRBV9 and TRBJ1-6 proteins, is DSGVTQTPKHLITATGQRVTLRCSPRSGDLSVYWYQQSLDQGLQFLIQYYNGEERAKGNILERFSAQQFPDLHSELNLSSLELGDSALYFCASSVGEFYNSPLHFGNGTRLTVT.